This T cell receptor beta chain was identified during a study of T cell clonality in common variable immunodeficiency. Study findings and constraints: Reportedly, TCR beta sequences from common variable immunodeficiency showed fewer deletions and N-nucleotide insertions.

The repertoire was sequenced with immunoSEQ multiplex PCR; TCRdb's copy has only in-frame clones and lacks some. The sample offers 40,000 to 55,000 clones and no singletons, the top ten holding approximately 6.2%. With V trimmed by 7 bases and J by 4 bases, 9 bases remained unmatched. Germline CDR1 GTSNPN, CDR2 SVGIG (reference sequence). The CDR3 extends over 13 amino acids. This clone was seen many times. The antigen remains unidentified. The read finishes 3 residues shy of the CDR3 end, and the germline J gene is used to complete it. This receptor was identified in a person between 18 and 69 years old in good health. The sample consisted of peripheral blood mononuclear cells. This rearrangement joins TRBV30 to TRBJ1-2; 7 bases map to TRBD1. Here the CDR3 reads CAFPRGRPYGYTF. The sequenced part of the CDR3 DNA is TGTGCCTTTCCCAGGGGGAGGCCCTATGGC.